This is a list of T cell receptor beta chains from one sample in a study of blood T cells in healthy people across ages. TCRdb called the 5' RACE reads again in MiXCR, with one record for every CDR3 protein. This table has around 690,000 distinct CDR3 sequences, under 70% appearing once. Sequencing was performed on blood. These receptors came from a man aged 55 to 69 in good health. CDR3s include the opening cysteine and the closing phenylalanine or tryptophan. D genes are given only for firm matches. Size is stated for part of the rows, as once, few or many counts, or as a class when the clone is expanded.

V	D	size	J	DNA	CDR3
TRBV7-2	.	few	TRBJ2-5	TGTGCCAGCACATCCCGGAGGGGGTTCGAGACCCAGTACTTC	CASTSRRGFETQYF
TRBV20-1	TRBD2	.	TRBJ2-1	TGCAGTGCTAGAGGCGTTGGCGGGGGGGTATACAATGAGCAGTTCTTC	CSARGVGGGVYNEQFF
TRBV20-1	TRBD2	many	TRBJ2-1	TGCAGTGCTAGCCCCTCTAGCGGGCCCTACAATGAGCAGTTCTTC	CSASPSSGPYNEQFF
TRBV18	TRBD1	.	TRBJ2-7	TGTGCCAGCTCACCACGGGGACAGGGCGATTACGAGCAGTACTTC	CASSPRGQGDYEQYF
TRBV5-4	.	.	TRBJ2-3	TGTGCCAGCAGACCCGGACGGGGTCCAGATACGCAGTATTTT	CASRPGRGPDTQYF
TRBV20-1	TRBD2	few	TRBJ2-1	TGCAGTGCTAGAGCGGGTAGCGGGCCCCGGGGTGAGCAGTTCTTC	CSARAGSGPRGEQFF
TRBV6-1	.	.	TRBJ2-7	TGTGCCAGCAGAACCGCCCCCGTAAGGGGAAGCGAGCAGTACTTC	CASRTAPVRGSEQYF
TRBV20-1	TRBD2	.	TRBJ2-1	TGCAGTGCTTCTCCTAGCGGGGGGCGCAACAATGAGCAGTTCTTC	CSASPSGGRNNEQFF
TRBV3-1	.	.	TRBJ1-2	TGTGCCAGCAGCCAAGTGGCCGATAACTATGGCTACACCTTC	CASSQVADNYGYTF
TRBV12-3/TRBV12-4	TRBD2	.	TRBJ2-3	TGTGCCAGCAGTCGGGGGGGTTATCCAGATACGCAGTATTTT	CASSRGGYPDTQYF
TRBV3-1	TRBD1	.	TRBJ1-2	TGTGCCAGCAGCCAACCGGGACAGACCTATGGCTACACCTTC	CASSQPGQTYGYTF
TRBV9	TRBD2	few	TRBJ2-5	TGTGCCAGCAGTTCCAATAGCGGGGGGGGTCAAGAGACCCAGTACTTC	CASSSNSGGGQETQYF
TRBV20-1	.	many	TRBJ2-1	TGCAGTGCTAGAGCGGGGTCCGTCTACAATGAGCAGTTCTTC	CSARAGSVYNEQFF
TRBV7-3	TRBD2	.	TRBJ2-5	TGTGCCAGCAGCTTAGGAGTAGCGGGGGGCTCAGAGACCCAGTACTTC	CASSLGVAGGSETQYF
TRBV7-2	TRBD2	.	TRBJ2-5	TGTGCCAGCAGCGTGCAGGGAGGGAGGGAGACCCAGTACTTC	CASSVQGGRETQYF
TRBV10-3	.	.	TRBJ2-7	TGTGCCATCAGTGCTCCTAGCGCCAATGAGCAGTACTTC	CAISAPSANEQYF
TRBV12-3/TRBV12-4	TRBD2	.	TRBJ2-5	TGTGCCAGCAGTCATTTAGCGGGGGGCAAAGAGACCCAGTACTTC	CASSHLAGGKETQYF
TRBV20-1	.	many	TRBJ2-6	TGCAGTGCTAGCGGGGCCGGGGCCAACGTCCTGACTTTC	CSASGAGANVLTF
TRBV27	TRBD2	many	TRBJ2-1	TGTGCCAGCAGTTTAGGGGCGGGGGGGATGTATGAGCAGTTCTTC	CASSLGAGGMYEQFF
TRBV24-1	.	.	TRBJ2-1	TGTGCCACCAGTCGTAAGGACACCTCCTACAATGAGCAGTTCTTC	CATSRKDTSYNEQFF
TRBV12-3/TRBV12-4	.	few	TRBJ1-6	TGTGCCAGCAGTTTGCGGCAGGGTATAAGTTCACCCCTCCACTTT	CASSLRQGISSPLHF
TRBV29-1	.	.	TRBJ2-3	TGCAGCGTTGAAGACGGCCCCCGTGCAGATACGCAGTATTTT	CSVEDGPRADTQYF
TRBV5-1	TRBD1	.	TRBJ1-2	TGCGCCAGCAGCCAAGATCCCGGGACAGACGGTGGCTACACCTTC	CASSQDPGTDGGYTF
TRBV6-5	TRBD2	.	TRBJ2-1	TGTGCCAGCAGTTACGAGGGCGGGGGGAGGTACAATGAGCAGTTCTTC	CASSYEGGGRYNEQFF